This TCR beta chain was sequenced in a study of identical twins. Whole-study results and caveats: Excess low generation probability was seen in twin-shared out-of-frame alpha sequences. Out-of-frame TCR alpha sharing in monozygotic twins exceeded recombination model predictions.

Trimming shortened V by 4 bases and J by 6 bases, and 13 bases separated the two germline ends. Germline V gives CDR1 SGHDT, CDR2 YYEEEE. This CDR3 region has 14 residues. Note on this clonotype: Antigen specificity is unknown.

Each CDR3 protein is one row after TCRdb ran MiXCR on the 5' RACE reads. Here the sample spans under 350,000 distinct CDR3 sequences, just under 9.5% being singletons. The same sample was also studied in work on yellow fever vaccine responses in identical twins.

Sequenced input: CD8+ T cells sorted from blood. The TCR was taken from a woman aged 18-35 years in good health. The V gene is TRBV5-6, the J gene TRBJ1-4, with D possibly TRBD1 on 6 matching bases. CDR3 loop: CASSPTGLDEKLFF. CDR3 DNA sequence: TGTGCCAGCAGCCCAACAGGGCTTGATGAAAAACTGTTTTTT.